This T cell receptor beta chain was sequenced in a study of blood T cell repertoires in COVID-19. In the study overall: T cells, B-cell-depleted T cells, or PBMCs supplied cDNA or gDNA.

Original data processing: Estimates of nucleated cell counts were drawn from the amplification of reference gene primers. Here immunoSEQ multiplex PCR was the method, and the copy in TCRdb shows in-frame clones only, minus some. V, J and clone size are taken as reported in that table, and D and trimming were inferred from the DNA itself. The repertoire consists of about 71,000 clones, with just over 90% occurring once and the leading ten covering over 4%. Source material: peripheral blood. This TCR came from a woman aged 18 to 35 with acute or convalescent COVID-19.

CDR3 residues: CASSLHLTSGHSYNEQFF. CDR3 nucleotides: TGTGCCAGCAGCTTACACTTGACTAGCGGCCACTCCTACAATGAGCAGTTCTTC. The V call is TRBV7-6, the J call TRBJ2-1, with 9 nucleotides matching TRBD2. CDR3 size: 18 residues. V was pared by 2 bases and J by 0 bases, with 8 bases of the junction left unmatched. Germline assignment: CDR1 SGHVS and CDR2 FNYEAQ. Complete variable domain (other parts from reference TRBV7-6 and TRBJ2-1): GAGVSQSPRYKVTKRGQDVALRCDPISGHVSLYWYRQALGQGPEFLTYFNYEAQQDKSGLPNDRFSAERPEGSISTLTIQRTEQRDSAMYRCASSLHLTSGHSYNEQFFGPGTRLTVL.